This T cell receptor (beta chain) appears in the sequencing data of a study of T cells in Graves' hyperthyroidism and ophthalmopathy. About this clonotype itself: The antigen is not known.

TCR beta CDR3 regions were amplified from RNA transcripts. The HTBI primer set drove a first-round RT-PCR of the TCR CDR3. TCRdb re-analysed the multiplex PCR reads in MiXCR, keeping a single row per CDR3 protein. The sample has 160,000 or so distinct CDR3 sequences; over 7.5% are singletons. CDR1 MGHRA and CDR2 YSYEKL come from the germline V gene. The CDR3 totals 16 residues. The V and J ends lost 6 bases and 3 bases, in that order; junction bases with no gene match: 7. Patients aged 18 to 65 with hyperthyroidism were newly diagnosed, with duration under 2 months. At first hyperthyroidism diagnosis, before any ophthalmopathy symptoms, the blood sample was collected. Overall study findings and caveats: Clonotypes that were expanded in thyroid above 0.001 mostly appeared in blood too.

This TCR came from a woman aged 18-29 years with Graves' hyperthyroidism that later progressed to Graves' ophthalmopathy. Sequenced: blood. The rearrangement uses TRBV4-1 and TRBJ2-1; 11 nucleotides align to TRBD2. The CDR3 here is CASSRVAGGNYNEQFF. CDR3 in DNA: TGCGCCAGCAGTCGGGTAGCGGGAGGGAACTACAATGAGCAGTTCTTC.